This TCR beta chain stems from a study of spatial heterogeneity in lung cancer (dated by TCRdb to about 2019). Context from the whole study: Samples were obtained from approximately 76 patients with early-stage, untreated non-small cell lung cancer from the lung TRACERx cohort. Follow-up PBMC samples were sequenced whenever the samples were available, and the median time to follow-up was around 24 months after resection. Beta-chain transcripts were consistently detected in greater numbers than alpha-chain transcripts, which likely reflects a higher abundance of beta-chain transcripts. In the raw uncorrected reads, each unique combination of TCR and UMI appeared more than ten times on average. In non-small cell lung cancer, the study quantitatively compared TCR alpha and beta repertoires across several tumor regions, matched nontumor lung, and blood. Nonsynonymous mutation counts, determined by whole-exome sequencing of tumor tissue, were related to TCR repertoire features. Both alpha and beta chains were TCR-sequenced in roughly 200 tumor regions, 64 matched nontumor lung samples and some 50 PBMC samples obtained at surgery.

This clonotype was recorded at least ten times. The antigen it binds to is not known. Base qualities are not recorded, but no much larger clone differs from it by a single base. The library came from 5' RACE. These reads were obtained on a NextSeq 500. In the TCR library protocol, a unique molecular identifier was attached to each TCR cDNA molecule so that PCR and sequencing errors could be corrected. The paper's data handling went like this. Decombinator tools were used for TCR identification, UMI-based error correction and CDR3 extraction. TCRs above a frequency of 2 per 1,000, corresponding to the top 1% of the tumor frequency distribution, were defined as expanded. Rényi diversity was computed with the R vegan package after subsampling each repertoire 100 times to 5,000 TCRs. To build CDR3 similarity networks, amino acid triplet string-kernel similarity was used, and CDR3s were connected when their pairwise similarity was above 0.82. The public reads were reprocessed in TCRdb via fastp at Q25 and MiXCR, keeping in-frame beta chains. Every CDR3 protein is listed once, alongside the most common genes and DNA of its rows. The V and J calls come from TCRdb's annotation, not from the publication. For this sample the table gives some 120,000 distinct CDR3 sequences, of which 9% to 15% were detected only once. The leading ten clones occupy roughly 17% of the sample.

Sample time point, as interpreted from the label and publication: blood at routine non-recurrence follow-up after resection. Whole RNA extracted from tumor and nontumor lung tissue, or from cryopreserved PBMC samples, was used for TCR sequencing without cell sorting. Only patients for whom sufficient RNA was available from at least two tumor regions were selected for TCR sequencing. Results and caveats for the whole study, not just this receptor: Only around 15 patients were included in comparisons of baseline and follow-up blood repertoires. Confirming at a functional level the hypothesis that regional TCRs recognize regional mutations was considered to require additional single-cell paired TCR alpha and beta sequencing. Ubiquitous expanded tumor TCRs were found in blood more often at tumor resection than at routine follow-up.

V and J are truncated by 1 base and 4 bases respectively, leaving an intervening sequence of 15 bases. Including cysteine and phenylalanine, the CDR3 has 16 amino acids. The CDR3 DNA has 48 bases and is translated from base 1. CDR1 and CDR2 are drawn from the germline V gene: SGHTA, FQGNSA. The source is a male donor with early-stage non-small cell lung cancer. The sequence is built from TRBV7-2 and TRBJ2-3; the D gene is unclear. The sequences come from PBMCs, collected at follow-up. The nucleotides read TGTGCCAGCAGCTTAGGACTCCACAGACCTTCAGATACGCAGTATTTT. The resulting protein is CASSLGLHRPSDTQYF.